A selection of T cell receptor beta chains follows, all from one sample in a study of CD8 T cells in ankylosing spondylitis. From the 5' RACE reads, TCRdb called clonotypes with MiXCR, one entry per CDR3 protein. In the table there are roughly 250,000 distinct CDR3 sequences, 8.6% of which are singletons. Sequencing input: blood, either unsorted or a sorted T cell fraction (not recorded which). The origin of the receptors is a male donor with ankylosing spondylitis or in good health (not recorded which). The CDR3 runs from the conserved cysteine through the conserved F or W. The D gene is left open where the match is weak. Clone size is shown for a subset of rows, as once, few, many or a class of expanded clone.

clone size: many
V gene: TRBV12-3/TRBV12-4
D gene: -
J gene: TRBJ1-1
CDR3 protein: CASSFPMNTEAFF
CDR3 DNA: TGTGCCAGCAGTTTCCCCATGAACACTGAAGCTTTCTTT

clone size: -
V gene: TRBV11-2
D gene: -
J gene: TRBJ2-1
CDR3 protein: CASRPSWVVANEQFF
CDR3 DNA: TGTGCCAGCAGGCCGAGCTGGGTAGTCGCCAATGAGCAGTTCTTC

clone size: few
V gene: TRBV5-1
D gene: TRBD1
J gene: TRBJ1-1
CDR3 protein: CASSPDDRGVGRTEAFF
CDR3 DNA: TGCGCCAGCAGCCCGGACGACAGGGGCGTAGGGAGGACTGAAGCTTTCTTT

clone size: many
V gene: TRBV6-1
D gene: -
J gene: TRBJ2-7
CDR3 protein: CASSPDYHHPYEQYF
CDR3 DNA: TGTGCCAGCAGTCCGGACTACCACCACCCTTACGAGCAGTACTTC

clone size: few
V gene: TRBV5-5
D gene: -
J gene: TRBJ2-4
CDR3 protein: CASSLGGPGDIQYF
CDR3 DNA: TGTGCCAGCAGCTTGGGCGGGCCGGGGGACATTCAGTACTTC

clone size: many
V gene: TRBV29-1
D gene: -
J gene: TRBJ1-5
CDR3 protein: CSVKTLGSNSNQPQHF
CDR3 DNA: TGCAGCGTCAAGACACTTGGATCAAATAGCAATCAGCCCCAGCATTTT

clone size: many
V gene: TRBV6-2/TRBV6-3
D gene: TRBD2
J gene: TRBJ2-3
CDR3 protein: CASSYRTSGGTDFDTDTQYF
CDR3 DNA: TGTGCCAGCAGTTATCGGACTAGCGGGGGGACAGACTTTGACACAGATACGCAGTATTTT

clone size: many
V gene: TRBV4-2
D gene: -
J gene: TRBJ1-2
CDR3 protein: CASNPAEANYGYTF
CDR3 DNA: TGTGCCAGCAACCCAGCCGAAGCTAACTATGGCTACACCTTC

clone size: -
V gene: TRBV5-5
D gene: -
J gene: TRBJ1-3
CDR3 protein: CASSSGGNTIYF
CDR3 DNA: TGTGCCAGCAGCTCTGGTGGAAACACCATATATTTT

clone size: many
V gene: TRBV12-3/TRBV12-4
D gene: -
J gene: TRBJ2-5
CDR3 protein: CASSLAGAETQYF
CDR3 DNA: TGTGCCAGCAGTTTAGCGGGGGCAGAGACCCAGTACTTC

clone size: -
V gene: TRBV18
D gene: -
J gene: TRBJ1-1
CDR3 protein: CASSDPGYDEAFF
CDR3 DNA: TGTGCCAGCTCAGATCCCGGATACGATGAAGCTTTCTTT

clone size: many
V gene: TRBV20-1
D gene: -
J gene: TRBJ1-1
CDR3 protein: CSAPDGRGNTEAFF
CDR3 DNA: TGCAGTGCCCCGGACGGGCGAGGTAACACTGAAGCTTTCTTT

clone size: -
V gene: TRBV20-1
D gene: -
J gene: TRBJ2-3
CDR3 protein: CSARVSGRLTDTQYF
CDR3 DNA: TGCAGTGCTAGAGTGTCCGGGCGTCTCACAGATACGCAGTATTTT

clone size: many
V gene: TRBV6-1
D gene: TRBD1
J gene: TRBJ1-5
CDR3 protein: CASTMTGDGQPQHF
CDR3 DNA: TGTGCCAGCACCATGACAGGGGACGGTCAGCCCCAGCATTTT

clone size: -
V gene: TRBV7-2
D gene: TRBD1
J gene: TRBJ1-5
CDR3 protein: CASSLQSGGAQPQHF
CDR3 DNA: TGTGCCAGCAGCTTGCAGTCAGGGGGTGCTCAGCCCCAGCATTTT

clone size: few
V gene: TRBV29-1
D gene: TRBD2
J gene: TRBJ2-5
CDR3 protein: CSVEVAGDYKETQYF
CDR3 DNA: TGCAGCGTTGAAGTTGCGGGGGATTACAAAGAGACCCAGTACTTC

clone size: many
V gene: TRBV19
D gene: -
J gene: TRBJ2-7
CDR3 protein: CASSIGAGGYEQYF
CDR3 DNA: TGTGCCAGTAGTATAGGGGCTGGAGGCTACGAGCAGTACTTC

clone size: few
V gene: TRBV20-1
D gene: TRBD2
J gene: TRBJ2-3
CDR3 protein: CSARDVGGSIGGTQYF
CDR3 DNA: TGCAGTGCTAGAGATGTAGGCGGGAGCATCGGGGGTACGCAGTATTTT

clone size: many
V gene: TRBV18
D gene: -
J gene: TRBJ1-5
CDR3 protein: CASSPLPLYSNQPQHF
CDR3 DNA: TGTGCCAGCTCACCGCTGCCCCTATATAGCAATCAGCCCCAGCATTTT

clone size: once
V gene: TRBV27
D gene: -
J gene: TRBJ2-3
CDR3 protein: CASSLEDGTDTQYF
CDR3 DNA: TGTGCCAGCAGTTTGGAGGATGGCACAGATACGCAGTATTTT

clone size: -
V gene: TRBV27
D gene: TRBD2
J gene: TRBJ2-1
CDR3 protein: CASSFLRRLAGGGEQFF
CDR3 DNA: TGTGCCAGCAGTTTCCTCAGGAGACTAGCGGGGGGGGGTGAGCAGTTCTTC

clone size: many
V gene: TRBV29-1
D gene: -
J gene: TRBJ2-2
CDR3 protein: CRVGKGAGELFF
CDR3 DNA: TGCAGGGTTGGGAAAGGAGCCGGGGAGCTGTTTTTT

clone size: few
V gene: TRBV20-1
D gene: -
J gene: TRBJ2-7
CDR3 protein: CSARDPGKGPGEQYF
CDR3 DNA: TGCAGTGCTAGAGACCCCGGTAAGGGGCCTGGCGAGCAGTACTTC

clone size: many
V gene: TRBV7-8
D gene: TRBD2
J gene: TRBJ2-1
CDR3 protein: CASSLEIAGGNYNEQFF
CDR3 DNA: TGTGCCAGCAGCTTAGAAATAGCGGGAGGGAACTACAATGAGCAGTTCTTC

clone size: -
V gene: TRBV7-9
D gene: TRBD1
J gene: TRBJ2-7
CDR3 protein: CASSDRGNYEQYF
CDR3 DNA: TGTGCCAGCAGCGACAGGGGAAACTACGAGCAGTACTTC

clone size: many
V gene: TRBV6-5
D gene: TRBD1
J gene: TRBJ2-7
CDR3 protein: CAAGQGHYEQYF
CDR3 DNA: TGTGCCGCGGGACAGGGGCACTACGAGCAGTACTTC

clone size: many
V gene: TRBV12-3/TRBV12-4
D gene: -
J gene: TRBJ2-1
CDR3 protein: CASSSQDYSRGDEQFF
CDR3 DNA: TGTGCCAGCAGCTCCCAGGATTACTCCCGGGGAGATGAGCAGTTCTTC

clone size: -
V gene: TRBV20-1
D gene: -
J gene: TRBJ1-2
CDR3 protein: CSARDPSYGYTF
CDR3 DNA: TGCAGTGCTAGAGATCCAAGTTATGGCTACACCTTC

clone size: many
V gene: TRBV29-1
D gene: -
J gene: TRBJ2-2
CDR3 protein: CSVEPRGGPGELFF
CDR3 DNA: TGCAGCGTTGAACCCCGTGGGGGGCCCGGGGAGCTGTTTTTT

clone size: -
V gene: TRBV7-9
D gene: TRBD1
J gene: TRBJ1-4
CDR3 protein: CASSPQQGLSEKLFF
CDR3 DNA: TGTGCCAGCAGCCCACAACAGGGGTTAAGCGAAAAACTGTTTTTT

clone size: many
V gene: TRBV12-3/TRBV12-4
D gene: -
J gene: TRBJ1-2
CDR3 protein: CASSLGATGIGYGYTF
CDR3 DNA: TGTGCCAGCAGTTTAGGGGCCACAGGGATCGGGTATGGCTACACCTTC

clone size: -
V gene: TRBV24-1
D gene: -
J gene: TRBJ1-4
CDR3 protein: CATSEQGKLFF
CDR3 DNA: TGTGCCACCAGTGAGCAGGGAAAACTGTTTTTT

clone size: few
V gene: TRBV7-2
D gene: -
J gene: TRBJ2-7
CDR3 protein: CASSFGGGSSYEQYF
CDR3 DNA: TGTGCCAGCAGCTTCGGGGGCGGGAGCTCCTACGAGCAGTACTTC

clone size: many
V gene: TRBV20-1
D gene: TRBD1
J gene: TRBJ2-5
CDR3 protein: CSARDSQTQYF
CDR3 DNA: TGCAGTGCACGGGACAGCCAGACCCAGTACTTC

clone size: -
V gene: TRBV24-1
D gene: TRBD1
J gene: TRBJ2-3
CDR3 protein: CATSDSGQGVDTQYF
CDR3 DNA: TGTGCCACCAGTGATTCAGGACAGGGCGTGGATACGCAGTATTTT

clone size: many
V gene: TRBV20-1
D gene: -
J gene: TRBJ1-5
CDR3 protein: CGLSIGNQPQHF
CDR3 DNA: TGCGGCCTGAGTATTGGCAATCAGCCCCAGCATTTT